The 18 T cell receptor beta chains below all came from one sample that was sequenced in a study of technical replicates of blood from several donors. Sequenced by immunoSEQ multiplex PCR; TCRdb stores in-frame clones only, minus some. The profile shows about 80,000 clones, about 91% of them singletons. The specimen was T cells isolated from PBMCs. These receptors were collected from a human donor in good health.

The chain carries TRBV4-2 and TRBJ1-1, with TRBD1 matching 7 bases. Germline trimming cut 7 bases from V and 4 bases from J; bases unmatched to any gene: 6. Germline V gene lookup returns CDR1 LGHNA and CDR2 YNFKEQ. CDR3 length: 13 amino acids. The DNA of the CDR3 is TGTGCCAGCACCTTGGGACAGCTCACTGAAGCTTTCTTT. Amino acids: CASTLGQLTEAFF.

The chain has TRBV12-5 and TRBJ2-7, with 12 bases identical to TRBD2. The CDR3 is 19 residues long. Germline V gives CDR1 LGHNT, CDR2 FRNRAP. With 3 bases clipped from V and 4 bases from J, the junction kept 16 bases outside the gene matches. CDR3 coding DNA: TGTGCTAGTGGTTTATACCAGACTAGCGGGAGAATTCTTATTTACGAGCAGTACTTC. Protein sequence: CASGLYQTSGRILIYEQYF.

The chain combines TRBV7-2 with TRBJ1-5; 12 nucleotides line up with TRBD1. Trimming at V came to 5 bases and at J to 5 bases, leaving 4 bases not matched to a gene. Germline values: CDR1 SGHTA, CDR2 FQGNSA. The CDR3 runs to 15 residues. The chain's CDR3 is CASSPGTGGHQPQHF. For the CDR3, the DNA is TGTGCCAGCAGCCCCGGGACAGGGGGCCATCAGCCCCAGCATTTT.

The CDR3 DNA reads as TGTGCCAGCAGCTCGACAGGGAATAGCAATCAGCCCCAGCATTTT. Its protein product is CASSSTGNSNQPQHF. V gene TRBV28 combines with J gene TRBJ1-5, with 7 bases fitting TRBD1. The junction had 5 bases not matched to a gene; V was cut back by 6 bases and J by 0 bases. The CDR3 is 15 amino acids. Germline V gene data show CDR1 as MDHEN and CDR2 as SYDVKM. The variable domain in full, completed from reference TRBV28 and TRBJ1-5, reads DVKVTQSSRYLVKRTGEKVFLECVQDMDHENMFWYRQDPGLGLRLIYFSYDVKMKEKGDIPEGYSVSREKKERFSLILESASTNQTSMYLCASSSTGNSNQPQHFGDGTRLSIL.

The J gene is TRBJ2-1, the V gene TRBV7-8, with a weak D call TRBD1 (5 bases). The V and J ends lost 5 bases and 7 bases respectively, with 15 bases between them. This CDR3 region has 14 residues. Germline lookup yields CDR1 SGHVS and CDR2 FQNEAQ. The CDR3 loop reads CASSPLGPANEQFF. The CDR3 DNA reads TGTGCCAGCAGCCCGTTGGGGCCGGCTAATGAGCAGTTCTTC.

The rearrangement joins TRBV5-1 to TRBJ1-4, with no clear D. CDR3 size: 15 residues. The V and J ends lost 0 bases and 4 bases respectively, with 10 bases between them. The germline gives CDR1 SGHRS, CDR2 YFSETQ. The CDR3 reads CASSLVGRLNEKLFF. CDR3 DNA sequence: TGCGCCAGCAGCTTGGTCGGGAGGCTTAATGAAAAACTGTTTTTT.

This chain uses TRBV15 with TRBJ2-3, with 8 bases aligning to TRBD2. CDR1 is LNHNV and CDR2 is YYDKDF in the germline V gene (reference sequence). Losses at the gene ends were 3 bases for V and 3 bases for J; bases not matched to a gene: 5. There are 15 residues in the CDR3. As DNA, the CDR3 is TGTGCCACCAGCAGGTACGGGAGGGAGACAGATACGCAGTATTTT. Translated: CATSRYGRETDTQYF.

As DNA, the CDR3 is TGTGCCAGCAGCCAGGGCTGGGATCAGCCCCAGCATTTT. Protein: CASSQGWDQPQHF. V is TRBV27 and J is TRBJ1-5, with D possibly TRBD1 on 5 matching bases. The CDR3 covers 13 residues. Trimming left V 6 bases short and J 5 bases short, with 11 bases between. The germline gives CDR1 MNHEY, CDR2 SMNVEV (reference sequence).

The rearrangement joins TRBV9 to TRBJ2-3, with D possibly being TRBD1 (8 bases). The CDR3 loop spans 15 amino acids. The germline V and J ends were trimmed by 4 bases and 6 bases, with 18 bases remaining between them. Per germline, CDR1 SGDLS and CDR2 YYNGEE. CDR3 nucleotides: TGTGCCAGCAGCCCACAGCGGGACAGGTACGATACGCAGTATTTT. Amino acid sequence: CASSPQRDRYDTQYF.

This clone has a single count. CDR3 loop: CASSKAWRGYTF. The DNA of the CDR3 is TGTGCCAGCAGTAAGGCCTGGCGGGGCTACACCTTC. The V call is TRBV6-5, the J call TRBJ1-2; D remains ambiguous. The CDR3 has 12 residues. V lost 5 bases and J 8 bases, leaving 12 bases between the germline ends. Germline assignment: CDR1 MNHEY and CDR2 SVGAGI.

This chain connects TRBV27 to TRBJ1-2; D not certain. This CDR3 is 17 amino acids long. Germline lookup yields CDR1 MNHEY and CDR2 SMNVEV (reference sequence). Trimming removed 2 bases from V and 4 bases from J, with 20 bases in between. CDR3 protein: CASSLRPQLAPSYGYTF. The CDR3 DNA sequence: TGTGCCAGCAGTTTACGTCCACAGCTTGCCCCCTCCTATGGCTACACCTTC.

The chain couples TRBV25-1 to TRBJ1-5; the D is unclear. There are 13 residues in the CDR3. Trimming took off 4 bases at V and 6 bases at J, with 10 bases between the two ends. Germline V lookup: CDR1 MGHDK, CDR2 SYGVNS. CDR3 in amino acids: CASSVGGSQPQHF. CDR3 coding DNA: TGTGCCAGCAGTGTGGGTGGGAGTCAGCCCCAGCATTTT. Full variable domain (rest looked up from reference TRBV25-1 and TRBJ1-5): EADIYQTPRYLVIGTGKKITLECSQTMGHDKMYWYQQDPGMELHLIHYSYGVNSTEKGDLSSESTVSRIRTEHFPLTLESARPSHTSQYLCASSVGGSQPQHFGDGTRLSIL.

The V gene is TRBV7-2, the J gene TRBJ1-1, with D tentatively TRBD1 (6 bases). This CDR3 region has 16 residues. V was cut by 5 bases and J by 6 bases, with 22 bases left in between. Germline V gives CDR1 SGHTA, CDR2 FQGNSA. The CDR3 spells CASSLRPTGYLSEAFF. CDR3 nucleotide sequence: TGTGCCAGCAGCCTACGACCGACAGGTTACCTATCTGAAGCTTTCTTT. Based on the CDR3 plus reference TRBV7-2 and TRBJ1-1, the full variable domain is GAGVSQSPSNKVTEKGKDVELRCDPISGHTALYWYRQSLGQGLEFLIYFQGNSAPDKSGLPSDRFSAERTGGSVSTLTIQRTQQEDSAVYLCASSLRPTGYLSEAFFGQGTRLTVV.

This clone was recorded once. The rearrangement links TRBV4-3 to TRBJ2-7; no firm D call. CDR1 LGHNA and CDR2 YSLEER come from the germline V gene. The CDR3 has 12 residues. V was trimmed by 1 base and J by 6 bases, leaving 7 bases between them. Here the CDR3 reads CASSQGGAEQYF. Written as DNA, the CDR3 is TGCGCCAGCAGCCAAGGTGGAGCCGAGCAGTACTTC.

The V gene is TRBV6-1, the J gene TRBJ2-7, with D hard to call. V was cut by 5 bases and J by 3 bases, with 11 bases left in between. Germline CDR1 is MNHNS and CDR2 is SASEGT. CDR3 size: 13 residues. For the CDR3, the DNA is TGTGCCAGCAGTACCCGGGTCGGCTACGAGCAGTACTTC. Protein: CASSTRVGYEQYF.

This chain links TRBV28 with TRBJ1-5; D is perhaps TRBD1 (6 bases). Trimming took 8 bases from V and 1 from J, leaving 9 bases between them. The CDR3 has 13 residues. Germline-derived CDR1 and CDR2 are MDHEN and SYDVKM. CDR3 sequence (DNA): TGTGCCAGCTTCAGGGGAAGCAATCAGCCCCAGCATTTT. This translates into CASFRGSNQPQHF.

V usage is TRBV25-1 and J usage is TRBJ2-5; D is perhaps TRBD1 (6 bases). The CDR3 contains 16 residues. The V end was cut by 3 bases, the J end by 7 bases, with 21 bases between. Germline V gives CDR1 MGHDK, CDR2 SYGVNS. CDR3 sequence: CASSDHDRSKIGTQYF. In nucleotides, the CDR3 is TGTGCCAGCAGTGATCACGACAGGAGCAAAATAGGGACCCAGTACTTC.

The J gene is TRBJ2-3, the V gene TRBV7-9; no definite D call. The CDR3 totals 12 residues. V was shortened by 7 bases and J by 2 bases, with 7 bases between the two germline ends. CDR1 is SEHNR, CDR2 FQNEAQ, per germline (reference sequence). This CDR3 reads CASTPTTDTQYF. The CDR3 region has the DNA TGTGCCAGCACCCCTACCACAGATACGCAGTATTTT. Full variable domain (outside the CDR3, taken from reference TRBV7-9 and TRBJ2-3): DTGVSQNPRHKITKRGQNVTFRCDPISEHNRLYWYRQTLGQGPEFLTYFQNEAQLEKSRLLSDRFSAERPKGSFSTLEIQRTEQGDSAMYLCASTPTTDTQYFGPGTRLTVL.